This TCR beta chain was found in a study of T-cell reconstitution after alpha-beta-depleted transplantation in children. This clonotype was seen a few times. Its antigen remains unidentified. V lost 3 bases to trimming and J lost 3 bases, with 12 bases between them. The CDR3 totals 14 residues. Germline V gene sequence: CDR1 SGDLS, CDR2 YYNGEE. Unique molecular identifiers were incorporated during preparation of the TCRbeta library. TCRdb itself ran the PCR reads through MiXCR, one entry per CDR3 protein. This table has approximately 500,000 distinct CDR3 sequences, about 10% appearing once. Overall study findings and caveats: Several hundred rapidly expanded clones from non-depleted graft cells reportedly supplied alpha-beta T cells about two months post-transplant.

This rearrangement joins TRBV9 to TRBJ1-1; D unresolved. The TCR originated in a child aged 2-15 years with inherited bone marrow failure, due to receive a stem cell transplant. This specimen consisted of PBMCs, obtained before TCRalphabeta/CD19-depleted stem cell transplant. The CDR3 DNA reads as TGTGCCAGCAGCGGGTCAACGGGGTACACTGAAGCTTTCTTT. It is translated as CASSGSTGYTEAFF.